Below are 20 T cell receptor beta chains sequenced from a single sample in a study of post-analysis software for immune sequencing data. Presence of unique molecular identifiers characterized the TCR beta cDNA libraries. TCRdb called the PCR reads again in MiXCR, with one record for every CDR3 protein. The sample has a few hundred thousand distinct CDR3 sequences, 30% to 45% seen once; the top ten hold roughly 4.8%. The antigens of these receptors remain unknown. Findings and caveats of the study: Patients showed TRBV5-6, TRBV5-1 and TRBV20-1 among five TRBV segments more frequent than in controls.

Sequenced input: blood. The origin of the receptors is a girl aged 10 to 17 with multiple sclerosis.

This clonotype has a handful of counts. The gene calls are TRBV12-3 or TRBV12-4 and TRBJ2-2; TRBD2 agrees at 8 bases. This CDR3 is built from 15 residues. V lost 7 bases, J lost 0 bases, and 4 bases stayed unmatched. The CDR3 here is CASTLGLANTGELFF. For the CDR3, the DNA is TGTGCCAGCACCCTGGGACTAGCGAACACCGGGGAGCTGTTTTTT.

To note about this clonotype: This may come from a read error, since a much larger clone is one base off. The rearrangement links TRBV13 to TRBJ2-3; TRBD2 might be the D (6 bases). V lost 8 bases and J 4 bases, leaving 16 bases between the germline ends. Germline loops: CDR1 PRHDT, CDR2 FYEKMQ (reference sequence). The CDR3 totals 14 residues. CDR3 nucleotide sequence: TGTGCCAGCCGTCCCGGGACTTTACCAGATACGCAGTATTTT. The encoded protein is CASRPGTLPDTQYF.

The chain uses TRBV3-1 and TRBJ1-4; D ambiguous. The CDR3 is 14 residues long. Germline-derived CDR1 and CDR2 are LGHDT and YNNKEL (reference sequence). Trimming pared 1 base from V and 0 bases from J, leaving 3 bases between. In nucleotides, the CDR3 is TGTGCCAGCAGCCAAGGTTCAACTAATGAAAAACTGTTTTTT. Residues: CASSQGSTNEKLFF.

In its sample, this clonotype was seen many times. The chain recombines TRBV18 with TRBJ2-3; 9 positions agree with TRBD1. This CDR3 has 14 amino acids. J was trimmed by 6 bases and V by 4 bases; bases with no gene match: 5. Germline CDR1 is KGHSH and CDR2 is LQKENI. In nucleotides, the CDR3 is TGTGCCAGCTCACGCCGGGACAGGGAGGATACGCAGTATTTT. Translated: CASSRRDREDTQYF.

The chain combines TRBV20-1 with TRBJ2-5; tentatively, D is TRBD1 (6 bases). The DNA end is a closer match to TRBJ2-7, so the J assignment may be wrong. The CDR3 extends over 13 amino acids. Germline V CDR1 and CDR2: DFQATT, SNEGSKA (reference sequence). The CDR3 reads CSARDNRVSEQYF. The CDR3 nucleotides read TGCAGTGCTAGAGATAACAGGGTTAGCGAGCAGTACTTC.

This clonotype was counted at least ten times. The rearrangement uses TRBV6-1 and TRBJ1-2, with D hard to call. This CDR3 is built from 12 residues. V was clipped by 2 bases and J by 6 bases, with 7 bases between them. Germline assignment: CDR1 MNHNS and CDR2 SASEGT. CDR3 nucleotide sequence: TGTGCCAGCAGTGAATTGAGGGATGGCTACACCTTC. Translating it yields CASSELRDGYTF.

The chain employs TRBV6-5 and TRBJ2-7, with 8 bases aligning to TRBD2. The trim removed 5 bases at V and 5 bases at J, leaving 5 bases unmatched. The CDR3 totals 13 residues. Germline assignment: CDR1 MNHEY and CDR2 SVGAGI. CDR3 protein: CASSLRGGNEQYF. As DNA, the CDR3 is TGTGCCAGCAGTCTGCGCGGGGGGAACGAGCAGTACTTC.

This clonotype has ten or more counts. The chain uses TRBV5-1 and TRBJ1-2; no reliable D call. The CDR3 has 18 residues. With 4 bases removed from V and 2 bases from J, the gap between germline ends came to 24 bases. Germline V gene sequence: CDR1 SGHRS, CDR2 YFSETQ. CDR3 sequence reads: CASSPEGRGREGNYGYTF. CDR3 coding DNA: TGCGCCAGCAGCCCGGAAGGACGGGGAAGGGAGGGAAACTATGGCTACACCTTC. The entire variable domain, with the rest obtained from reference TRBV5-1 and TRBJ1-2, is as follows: KAGVTQTPRYLIKTRGQQVTLSCSPISGHRSVSWYQQTPGQGLQFLFEYFSETQRNKGNFPGRFSGRQFSNSRSEMNVSTLELGDSALYLCASSPEGRGREGNYGYTFGSGTRLTVV.

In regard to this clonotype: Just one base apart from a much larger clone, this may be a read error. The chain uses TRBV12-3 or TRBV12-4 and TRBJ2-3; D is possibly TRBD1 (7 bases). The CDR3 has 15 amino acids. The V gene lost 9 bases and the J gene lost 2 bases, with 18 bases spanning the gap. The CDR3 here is CASKTGRGATDTQYF. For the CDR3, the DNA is TGTGCCAGTAAGACGGGCAGGGGGGCCACAGATACGCAGTATTTT.

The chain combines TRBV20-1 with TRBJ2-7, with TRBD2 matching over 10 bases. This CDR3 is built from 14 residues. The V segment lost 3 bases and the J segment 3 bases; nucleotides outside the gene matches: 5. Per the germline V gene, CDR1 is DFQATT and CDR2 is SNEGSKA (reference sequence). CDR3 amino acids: CSASPSGGFYEQYF. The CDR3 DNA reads TGCAGTGCTAGCCCTAGCGGGGGTTTCTACGAGCAGTACTTC.

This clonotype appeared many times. The CDR3 reads CSASQSGPLDIQYF. The CDR3 nucleotides are TGCAGTGCTAGTCAATCAGGGCCGCTGGACATTCAGTACTTC. The chain is built from TRBV20-1 and TRBJ2-4; weak D call: TRBD1 (5 bases). V was pared by 3 bases and J by 8 bases, with 17 bases between. This CDR3 region has 14 residues. Germline V gene data show CDR1 as DFQATT and CDR2 as SNEGSKA (reference sequence).

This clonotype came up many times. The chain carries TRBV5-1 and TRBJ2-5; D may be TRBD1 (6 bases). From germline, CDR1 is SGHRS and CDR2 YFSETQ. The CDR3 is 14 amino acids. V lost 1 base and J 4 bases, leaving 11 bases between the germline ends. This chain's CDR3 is CASSLTGLGETQYF. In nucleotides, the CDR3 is TGCGCCAGCAGCTTGACAGGGTTAGGAGAGACCCAGTACTTC.

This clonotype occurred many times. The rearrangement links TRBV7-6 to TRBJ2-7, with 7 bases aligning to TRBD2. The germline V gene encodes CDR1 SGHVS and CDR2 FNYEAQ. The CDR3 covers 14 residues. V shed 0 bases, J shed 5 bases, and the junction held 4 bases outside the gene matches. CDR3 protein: CASSLAGGGDEQYF. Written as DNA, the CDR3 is TGTGCCAGCAGCTTAGCGGGGGGAGGGGACGAGCAGTACTTC.

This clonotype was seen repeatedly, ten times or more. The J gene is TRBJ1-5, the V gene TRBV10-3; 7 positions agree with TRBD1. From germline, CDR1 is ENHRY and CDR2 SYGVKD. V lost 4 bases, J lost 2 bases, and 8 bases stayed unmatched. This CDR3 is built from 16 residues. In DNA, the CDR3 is TGTGCCATCAGTGCGGGACAGAGTGGGGGCAATCAGCCCCAGCATTTT. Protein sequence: CAISAGQSGGNQPQHF.

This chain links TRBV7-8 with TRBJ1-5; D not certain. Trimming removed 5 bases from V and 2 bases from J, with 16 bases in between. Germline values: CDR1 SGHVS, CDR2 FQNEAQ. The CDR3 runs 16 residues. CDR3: CASSTLGREGNQPQHF. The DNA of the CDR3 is TGTGCCAGCAGCACCCTCGGACGGGAGGGCAATCAGCCCCAGCATTTT.

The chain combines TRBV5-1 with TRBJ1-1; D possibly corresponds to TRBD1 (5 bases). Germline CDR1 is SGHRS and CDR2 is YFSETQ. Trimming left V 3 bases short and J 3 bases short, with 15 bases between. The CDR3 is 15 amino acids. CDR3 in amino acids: CASSSRRQRDTEAFF. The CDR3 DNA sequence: TGCGCCAGCAGCTCAAGACGACAGAGGGACACTGAAGCTTTCTTT.

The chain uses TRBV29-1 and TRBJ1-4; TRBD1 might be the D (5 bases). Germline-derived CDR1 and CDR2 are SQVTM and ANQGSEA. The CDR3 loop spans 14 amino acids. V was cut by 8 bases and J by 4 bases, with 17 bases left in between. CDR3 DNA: TGCAGCATCAATAGGGGCGCCGGTAATGAAAAACTGTTTTTT. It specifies CSINRGAGNEKLFF.

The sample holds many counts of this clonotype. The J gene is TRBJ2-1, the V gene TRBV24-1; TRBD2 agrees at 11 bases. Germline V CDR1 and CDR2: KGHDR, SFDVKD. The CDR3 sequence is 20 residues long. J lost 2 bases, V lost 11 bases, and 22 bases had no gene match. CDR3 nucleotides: TGTGCCATCGAGAAGGGAAGCCTTACTAGCGGGAGTATAACCTACAATGAGCAGTTCTTC. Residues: CAIEKGSLTSGSITYNEQFF.

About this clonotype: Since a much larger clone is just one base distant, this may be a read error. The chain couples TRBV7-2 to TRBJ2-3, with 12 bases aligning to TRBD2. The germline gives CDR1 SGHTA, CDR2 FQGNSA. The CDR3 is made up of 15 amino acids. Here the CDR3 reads CASSPLAGGTDTRYF. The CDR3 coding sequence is TGTGCCAGCAGTCCACTAGCGGGGGGCACAGATACGCGGTATTTT.

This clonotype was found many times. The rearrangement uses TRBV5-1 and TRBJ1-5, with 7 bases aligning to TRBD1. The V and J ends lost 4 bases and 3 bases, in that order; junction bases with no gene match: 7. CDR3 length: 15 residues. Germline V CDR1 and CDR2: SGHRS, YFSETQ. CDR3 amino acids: CASSRTGDPNQPQHF. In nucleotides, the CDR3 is TGCGCCAGCAGCAGAACAGGGGACCCCAATCAGCCCCAGCATTTT.